Here is one T cell receptor beta chain with its context. The target antigen is unknown. Sort purity for all populations was recorded as exceeding 98%. These data originate in a study of beta chain features in type 1 diabetes. Study findings and constraints: For Type 1 diabetes patients, all four CD4+ subsets carried TCRB CDR3s that were moderately but significantly shorter. Compared to healthy donors, patients appeared to have naive, central memory and Treg TCRB repertoires that were more alike. Insertions were fewer and deletions more numerous at VDJ junctions in type 1 diabetes patients.

The whole isolated RNA underwent reverse transcription, so sequencing captured expressed TCRB transcripts. An average around 3.8 million reads came from naive, central memory and regulatory T cell samples. Some clones are missing from TCRdb's copy, which holds only in-frame ones; the method was immunoSEQ multiplex PCR. The table lists a few hundred thousand clones, roughly an eighth of them singletons. This CDR3 comprises 14 residues. Germline CDR1 reads MDHEN; CDR2 reads SYDVKM. Trimming removed 6 bases from V and 4 bases from J, with 13 bases in between. The sequenced sample consisted of naive CD4+ T cells from blood. This chain connects TRBV28 to TRBJ2-1, with D hard to call. The sequence was collected from a man aged 25 to 45 with type 1 diabetes. The CDR3 sequence is CASSSPGEYNEQFF. The CDR3 bases are TGTGCCAGCAGCTCCCCCGGAGAATACAATGAGCAGTTCTTC.